Given below is one TCR beta chain in context. Together with a sample-barcoded 5' primer, a J-beta primer mix was included in a second PCR lasting roughly 6 to 12 cycles. TCRdb re-derived calls from the 5' RACE reads in MiXCR, one entry per CDR3 protein. The sample carries 650,000 to 1,000,000 distinct CDR3 sequences, 30% to 45% recorded once. Between the trimmed V and J ends, which lost 6 bases and 7 bases, there was a span of 16 bases. Germline V gene data show CDR1 as SEHNR and CDR2 as FQNEAQ (reference sequence). This CDR3 spans 13 amino acids. This sample is drawn from a study of blood T cells in healthy people across ages.

Sample: blood. The source of this sequence is a young man in good health. This chain connects TRBV7-9 to TRBJ2-7; either TRBD1 or TRBD2 may fit D (5 bases each). CDR3 amino acids: CASRSPRGQEQYF. CDR3 in DNA: TGTGCCAGCAGATCCCCGAGGGGTCAAGAGCAGTACTTC.